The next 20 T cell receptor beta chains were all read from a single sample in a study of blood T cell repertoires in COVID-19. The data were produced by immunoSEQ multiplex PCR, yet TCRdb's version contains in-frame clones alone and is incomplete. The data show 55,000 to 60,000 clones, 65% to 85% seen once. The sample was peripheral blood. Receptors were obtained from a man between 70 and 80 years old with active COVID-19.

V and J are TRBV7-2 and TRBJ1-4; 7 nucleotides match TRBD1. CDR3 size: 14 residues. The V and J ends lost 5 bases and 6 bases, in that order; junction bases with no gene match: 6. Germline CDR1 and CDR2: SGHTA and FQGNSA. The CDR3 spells CASSPRQGDEKLFF. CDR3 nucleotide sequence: TGTGCCAGCAGCCCACGACAGGGCGATGAAAAACTGTTTTTT.

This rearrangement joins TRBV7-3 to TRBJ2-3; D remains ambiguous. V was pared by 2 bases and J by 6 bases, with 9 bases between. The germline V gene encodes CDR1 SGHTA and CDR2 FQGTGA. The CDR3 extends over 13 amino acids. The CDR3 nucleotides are TGTGCCAGCAGCTTACAAGATGAGGATACGCAGTATTTT. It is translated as CASSLQDEDTQYF.

The CDR3 sequence: CASSLFGGQETQYF. As DNA, the CDR3 is TGTGCCAGCAGCCTGTTCGGGGGTCAAGAGACCCAGTACTTC. The chain carries TRBV9 and TRBJ2-5; tentatively, D is TRBD2 (6 bases). Per the germline V gene, CDR1 is SGDLS and CDR2 is YYNGEE. This CDR3 has 14 amino acids. Trimming pared 4 bases from V and 2 bases from J, leaving 12 bases between.

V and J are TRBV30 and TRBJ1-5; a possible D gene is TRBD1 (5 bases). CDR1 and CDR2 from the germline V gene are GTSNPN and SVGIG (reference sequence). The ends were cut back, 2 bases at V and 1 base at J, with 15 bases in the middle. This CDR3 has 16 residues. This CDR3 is CAWSRRGRSSNQPQHF. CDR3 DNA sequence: TGTGCCTGGAGTAGGCGGGGACGTAGCAGCAATCAGCCCCAGCATTTT.

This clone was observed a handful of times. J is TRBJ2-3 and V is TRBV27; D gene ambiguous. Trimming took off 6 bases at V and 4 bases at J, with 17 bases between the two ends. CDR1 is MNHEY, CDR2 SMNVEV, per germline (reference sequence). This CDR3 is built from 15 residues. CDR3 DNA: TGTGCCAGCAGCCTGTCTATGGTTGAGGCAGATACGCAGTATTTT. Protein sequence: CASSLSMVEADTQYF.

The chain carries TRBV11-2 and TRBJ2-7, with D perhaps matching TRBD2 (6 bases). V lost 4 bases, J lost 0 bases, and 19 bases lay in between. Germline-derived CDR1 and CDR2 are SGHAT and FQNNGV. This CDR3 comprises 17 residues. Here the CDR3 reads CASSWSTGGVSSYEQYF. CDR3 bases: TGTGCCAGCAGCTGGTCAACGGGCGGGGTTAGCTCCTACGAGCAGTACTTC.

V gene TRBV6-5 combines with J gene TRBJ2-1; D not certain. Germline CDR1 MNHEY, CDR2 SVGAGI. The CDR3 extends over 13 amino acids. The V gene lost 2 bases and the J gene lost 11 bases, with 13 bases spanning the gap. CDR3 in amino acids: CASSYPGGAQQFF. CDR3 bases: TGTGCCAGCAGTTACCCCGGCGGAGCGCAGCAGTTCTTC.

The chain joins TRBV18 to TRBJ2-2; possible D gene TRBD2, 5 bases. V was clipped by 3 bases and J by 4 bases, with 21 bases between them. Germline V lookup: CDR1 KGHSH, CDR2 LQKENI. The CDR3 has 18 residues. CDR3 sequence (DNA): TGTGCCAGCTCACCCTCAACGCCAACTAGAATTGGCACCGGGGAGCTGTTTTTT. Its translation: CASSPSTPTRIGTGELFF. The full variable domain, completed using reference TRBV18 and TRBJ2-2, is NAGVMQNPRHLVRRRGQEARLRCSPMKGHSHVYWYRQLPEEGLKFMVYLQKENIIDESGMPKERFSAEFPKEGPSILRIQQVVRGDSAAYFCASSPSTPTRIGTGELFFGEGSRLTVL.

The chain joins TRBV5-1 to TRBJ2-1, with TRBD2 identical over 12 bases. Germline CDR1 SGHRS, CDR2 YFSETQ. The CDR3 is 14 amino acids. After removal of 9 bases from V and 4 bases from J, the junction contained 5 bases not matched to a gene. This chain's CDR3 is CATRLAGEYNEQFF. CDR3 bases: TGCGCCACCCGACTAGCGGGAGAATACAATGAGCAGTTCTTC.

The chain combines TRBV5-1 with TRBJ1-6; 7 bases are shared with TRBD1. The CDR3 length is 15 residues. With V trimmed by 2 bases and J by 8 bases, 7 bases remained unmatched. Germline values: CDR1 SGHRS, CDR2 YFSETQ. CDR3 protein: CASSFKGAGDSPLHF. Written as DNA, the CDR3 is TGCGCCAGCAGCTTTAAGGGGGCAGGGGATTCACCCCTCCACTTT.

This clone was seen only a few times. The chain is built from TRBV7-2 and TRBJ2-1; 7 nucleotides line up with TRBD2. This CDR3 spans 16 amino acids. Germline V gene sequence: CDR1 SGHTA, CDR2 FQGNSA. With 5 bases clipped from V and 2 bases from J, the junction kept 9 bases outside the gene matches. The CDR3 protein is CASSGRVSGTYNEQFF. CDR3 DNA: TGTGCCAGCAGCGGGAGGGTCAGCGGCACCTACAATGAGCAGTTCTTC. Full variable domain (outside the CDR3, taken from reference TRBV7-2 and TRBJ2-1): GAGVSQSPSNKVTEKGKDVELRCDPISGHTALYWYRQSLGQGLEFLIYFQGNSAPDKSGLPSDRFSAERTGGSVSTLTIQRTQQEDSAVYLCASSGRVSGTYNEQFFGPGTRLTVL.

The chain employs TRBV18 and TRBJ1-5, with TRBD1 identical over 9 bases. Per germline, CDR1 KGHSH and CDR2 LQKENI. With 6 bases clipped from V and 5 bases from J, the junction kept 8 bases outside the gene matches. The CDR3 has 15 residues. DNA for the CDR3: TGTGCCAGCTCCCGTCGGACAGGGGAGGATCAGCCCCAGCATTTT. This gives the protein CASSRRTGEDQPQHF.

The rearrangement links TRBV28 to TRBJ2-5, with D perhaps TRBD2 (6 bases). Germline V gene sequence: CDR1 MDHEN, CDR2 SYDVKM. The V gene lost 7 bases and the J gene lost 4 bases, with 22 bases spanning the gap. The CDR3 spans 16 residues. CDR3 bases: TGTGCCAGCAACCCGCTGGGGGGATACGAGGGAGAGACCCAGTACTTC. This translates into CASNPLGGYEGETQYF.

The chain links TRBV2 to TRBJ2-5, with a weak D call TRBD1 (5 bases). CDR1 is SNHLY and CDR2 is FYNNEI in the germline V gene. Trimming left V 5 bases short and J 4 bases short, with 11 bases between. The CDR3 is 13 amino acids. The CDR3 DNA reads TGTGCCAGCAGTCCAGGGTTAAGAGAGACCCAGTACTTC. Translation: CASSPGLRETQYF.

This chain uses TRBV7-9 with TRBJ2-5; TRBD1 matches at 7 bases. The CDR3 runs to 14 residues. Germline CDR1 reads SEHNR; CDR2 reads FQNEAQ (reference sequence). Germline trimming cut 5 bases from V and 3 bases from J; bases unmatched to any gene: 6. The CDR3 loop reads CASSRWDREETQYF. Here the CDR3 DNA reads TGTGCCAGCAGCCGCTGGGACAGAGAAGAGACCCAGTACTTC.

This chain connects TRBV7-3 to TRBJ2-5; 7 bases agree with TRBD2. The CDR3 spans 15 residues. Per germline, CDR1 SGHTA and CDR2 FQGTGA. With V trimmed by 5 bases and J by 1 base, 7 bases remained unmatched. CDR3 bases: TGTGCCAGCAGCCCAGGACTAGGGCCCCAAGAGACCCAGTACTTC. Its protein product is CASSPGLGPQETQYF.

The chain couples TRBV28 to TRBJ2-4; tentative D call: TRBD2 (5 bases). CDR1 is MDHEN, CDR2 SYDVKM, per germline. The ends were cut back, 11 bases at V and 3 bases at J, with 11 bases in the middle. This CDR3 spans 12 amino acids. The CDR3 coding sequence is TGTGCCTGGCCGGGATACAAAAACATTCAGTACTTC. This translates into CAWPGYKNIQYF.

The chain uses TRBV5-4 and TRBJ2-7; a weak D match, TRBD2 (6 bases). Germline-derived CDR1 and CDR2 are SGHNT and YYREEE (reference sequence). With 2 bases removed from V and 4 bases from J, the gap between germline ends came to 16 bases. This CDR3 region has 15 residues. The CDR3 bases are TGTGCCAGCAGCTTCACGGGAGCTAGCTTGTACGAGCAGTACTTC. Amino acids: CASSFTGASLYEQYF.

The CDR3: CASSLPTGIANEKLFF. CDR3 in DNA: TGTGCCAGCAGCTTGCCCACAGGGATTGCTAATGAAAAACTGTTTTTT. The chain has TRBV7-8 and TRBJ1-4; possibly TRBD1 for D (6 bases). Germline V gene sequence: CDR1 SGHVS, CDR2 FQNEAQ. The ends were cut back, 3 bases at V and 3 bases at J, with 14 bases in the middle. The CDR3 loop spans 16 amino acids.

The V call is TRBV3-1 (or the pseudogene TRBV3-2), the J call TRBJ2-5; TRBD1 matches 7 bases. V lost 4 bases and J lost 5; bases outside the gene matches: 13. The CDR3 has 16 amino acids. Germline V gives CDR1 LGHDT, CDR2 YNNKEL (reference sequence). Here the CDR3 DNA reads TGTGCCAGCAGCCGTTCCTTAGGGGGCGCAGAGGAGACCCAGTACTTC. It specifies CASSRSLGGAEETQYF.